What follows are 32 T cell receptor beta chains derived from one specimen sequenced in a study of beta chain features in type 1 diabetes. Their antigens remain unidentified. Reverse transcribing all isolated RNA meant expressed TCRB transcripts were sequenced. The assay was immunoSEQ multiplex PCR, and TCRdb's table has in-frame clones only and misses some. The data hold over 150,000 clones, with 10% observed a single time. Overall study results and limits: When Type 1 diabetes patients were examined, their TCRB CDR3s proved moderately but significantly shorter in all four CD4+ subsets.

The specimen was central memory CD4+ T cells from blood. These TCRs come from a man aged 25-45 years with type 1 diabetes.

This clone was recorded a few times. The V call is TRBV6-5, the J call TRBJ2-7; perhaps TRBD2 as D (5 bases). CDR3 length: 14 amino acids. The germline V and J ends were trimmed by 5 bases and 2 bases, with 13 bases remaining between them. Per the germline V gene, CDR1 is MNHEY and CDR2 is SVGAGI. The CDR3 loop is CASSTGMEAYEQYF. In DNA, the CDR3 is TGTGCCAGCAGTACTGGGATGGAGGCCTACGAGCAGTACTTC.

This clone came up many times. The chain employs TRBV28 and TRBJ2-7, with a weak D call TRBD1 (5 bases). CDR3 length: 16 amino acids. V gave up 4 bases and J gave up 6 bases, with 22 bases separating them. The germline V gene has CDR1 MDHEN and CDR2 SYDVKM. The CDR3 DNA reads TGTGCCAGCAGTTCTCCAACGACAGTACGACCCCTCGAGCAGTACTTC. Its protein product is CASSSPTTVRPLEQYF.

V is TRBV6-6 and J is TRBJ2-7, with 11 bases aligning to TRBD1. CDR1 is MNHNY and CDR2 is SVGAGI in the germline V gene (reference sequence). V was clipped by 8 bases and J by 2 bases; unmatched bases: 8. The CDR3 is 15 residues long. Here the CDR3 reads CASSDKDRGPYEQYF. Written as DNA, the CDR3 is TGTGCCAGCTCTGATAAGGACAGGGGGCCCTACGAGCAGTACTTC.

The chain couples TRBV6-1 to TRBJ1-2; D is perhaps TRBD1 (5 bases). Trimming took 5 bases from V and 4 from J, leaving 8 bases between them. The germline CDR1 and CDR2 sequences are MNHNS and SASEGT. This CDR3 is 12 amino acids long. The CDR3 region is CASSQQVYGYTF. The CDR3 DNA sequence: TGTGCCAGCAGTCAACAGGTCTATGGCTACACCTTC.

In this sample, this clone turned up a few times. The chain links TRBV11-2 to TRBJ2-1; 7 nucleotides align to TRBD2. Trimming removed 4 bases from V and 7 bases from J; junction bases left unmatched: 10. The CDR3 loop spans 15 amino acids. The germline V gene has CDR1 SGHAT and CDR2 FQNNGV. DNA of the CDR3: TGTGCCAGCAGCTCCCCTCGACTAGCCAGAAATGAGCAGTTCTTC. This translates into CASSSPRLARNEQFF.

This clone has a handful of counts. V and J are TRBV30 and TRBJ1-1, with D unclear. The CDR3 is made up of 17 amino acids. From germline, CDR1 is GTSNPN and CDR2 SVGIG (reference sequence). The V gene lost 2 bases and the J gene lost 0 bases, with 19 bases spanning the gap. The CDR3 spells CAWSPTRTRVLNTEAFF. The CDR3 DNA sequence: TGTGCCTGGAGTCCCACGAGAACGAGAGTTTTGAACACTGAAGCTTTCTTT. The full variable domain, its missing parts supplied by reference TRBV30 and TRBJ1-1, is SQTIHQWPATLVQPVGSPLSLECTVEGTSNPNLYWYRQAAGRGLQLLFYSVGIGQISSEVPQNLSASRPQDRQFILSSKKLLLSDSGFYLCAWSPTRTRVLNTEAFFGQGTRLTVV.

A few counts support this clone. The chain links TRBV5-1 to TRBJ2-7; 7 bases fit TRBD1. Germline CDR1 SGHRS, CDR2 YFSETQ. With 6 bases clipped from V and 6 bases from J, the junction kept 12 bases outside the gene matches. The CDR3 totals 14 residues. The CDR3 region has the DNA TGCGCCAGCACCCGAACACAGGGGACGTCCGAGCAGTACTTC. It encodes CASTRTQGTSEQYF. Looking up the rest from reference TRBV5-1 and TRBJ2-7 gives the full variable domain: KAGVTQTPRYLIKTRGQQVTLSCSPISGHRSVSWYQQTPGQGLQFLFEYFSETQRNKGNFPGRFSGRQFSNSRSEMNVSTLELGDSALYLCASTRTQGTSEQYFGPGTRLTVT.

V gene TRBV27 combines with J gene TRBJ1-5; 10 bases agree with TRBD1. V lost 4 bases and J lost 5; bases outside the gene matches: 11. Germline V CDR1 and CDR2: MNHEY, SMNVEV (reference sequence). This CDR3 is 17 amino acids long. CDR3: CASSSRRDRGKYQPQHF. The CDR3, as DNA: TGTGCCAGCAGTTCAAGGAGGGACAGGGGAAAGTATCAGCCCCAGCATTTT.

This chain connects TRBV5-4 to TRBJ1-3; the D gene is possibly TRBD1 (6 bases). The V and J ends lost 4 bases and 3 bases respectively, with 11 bases between them. The germline gives CDR1 SGHNT, CDR2 YYREEE (reference sequence). The CDR3 is 14 residues long. The DNA of the CDR3 is TGTGCCAGCAGCACGCCGGACAGTGGAAACACCATATATTTT. This encodes CASSTPDSGNTIYF.

In this sample, this clone turned up a few times. The V and J genes are TRBV28 and TRBJ1-4; 10 nucleotides agree with TRBD1. The V segment lost 6 bases and the J segment 5 bases; nucleotides outside the gene matches: 9. The CDR3 length is 16 residues. Germline lookup yields CDR1 MDHEN and CDR2 SYDVKM. In DNA, the CDR3 is TGTGCCAGCAGGGGGGCCGGGACAGGGGCGAATGAAAAACTGTTTTTT. As protein: CASRGAGTGANEKLFF.

This clone was recorded a few times. V is TRBV7-2 and J is TRBJ2-3; 10 positions match TRBD2. V lost 5 bases to trimming and J lost 1 base; unmatched junction nucleotides: 3. CDR1 and CDR2 from the germline V gene are SGHTA and FQGNSA. This CDR3 is built from 15 residues. The CDR3 DNA follows: TGTGCCAGCAGCGAGGGGACTAGCGGCACAGATACGCAGTATTTT. Its protein is CASSEGTSGTDTQYF. Filled out from reference TRBV7-2 and TRBJ2-3, the complete variable domain reads GAGVSQSPSNKVTEKGKDVELRCDPISGHTALYWYRQSLGQGLEFLIYFQGNSAPDKSGLPSDRFSAERTGGSVSTLTIQRTQQEDSAVYLCASSEGTSGTDTQYFGPGTRLTVL.

This chain connects TRBV7-3 to TRBJ1-1; D remains ambiguous. Germline V gene data show CDR1 as SGHTA and CDR2 as FQGTGA. The CDR3 sequence is 13 residues long. Between the trimmed V and J ends, which lost 6 bases and 5 bases, there was a span of 13 bases. This chain's CDR3 is CASSSSPGTEAFF. In nucleotides, the CDR3 is TGTGCCAGCAGTTCCTCCCCGGGGACTGAAGCTTTCTTT.

The chain employs TRBV5-6 and TRBJ2-2; possible D gene TRBD1, 5 bases. The CDR3 spans 14 residues. Per germline, CDR1 SGHDT and CDR2 YYEEEE. Trimming pared 3 bases from V and 3 bases from J, leaving 9 bases between. In nucleotides, the CDR3 is TGTGCCAGCAGCTGGCGACAGTACACCGGGGAGCTGTTTTTT. Translated: CASSWRQYTGELFF.

This clone has only a few counts. The genes are TRBV27 and TRBJ1-1; D is undetermined. Trimming pared 2 bases from V and 2 bases from J, leaving 9 bases between. This CDR3 comprises 14 residues. Germline loops: CDR1 MNHEY, CDR2 SMNVEV (reference sequence). CDR3 in DNA: TGTGCCAGCAGTTTAGTGGCGGGAAACACTGAAGCTTTCTTT. This sequence encodes CASSLVAGNTEAFF.

This clone showed up just a few times. The chain uses TRBV7-3 and TRBJ2-5; D gene uncertain. Germline V lookup: CDR1 SGHTA, CDR2 FQGTGA. The V and J ends lost 1 base and 3 bases respectively, with 6 bases between them. The length of the CDR3 is 13 residues. CDR3 nucleotides: TGTGCCAGCAGCTTAAGGCGGAAAGAGACCCAGTACTTC. This translates into CASSLRRKETQYF.

This clone has more than one count but fewer than ten. The sample carries other DNA sequences with the same CDR3. This chain connects TRBV7-9 to TRBJ2-1; D remains unclear. CDR1 SEHNR and CDR2 FQNEAQ come from the germline V gene (reference sequence). V lost 2 bases to trimming and J lost 2 bases, with 4 bases between them. CDR3 length: 13 residues. CDR3: CASSLTAYNEQFF. In DNA form, the CDR3 reads TGTGCCAGCAGCTTAACAGCCTACAATGAGCAGTTCTTC.

The J gene is TRBJ2-3, the V gene TRBV6-1; D is undetermined. The V gene lost 2 bases and the J gene lost 2 bases, with 11 bases spanning the gap. The germline gives CDR1 MNHNS, CDR2 SASEGT. The CDR3 sequence is 15 residues long. DNA for the CDR3: TGTGCCAGCAGTGAAAACGACTGGAACACAGATACGCAGTATTTT. Residues: CASSENDWNTDTQYF.

The rearrangement joins TRBV7-3 to TRBJ2-1, with 8 bases aligning to TRBD2. The CDR3 contains 16 residues. The V segment lost 1 base and the J segment 7 bases; nucleotides outside the gene matches: 9. Per germline, CDR1 SGHTA and CDR2 FQGTGA. The CDR3 nucleotides read TGTGCCAGCAGCTTAATGTTAGCGGGGAACCTGAATGAGCAGTTCTTC. Translating gives CASSLMLAGNLNEQFF.

The chain carries TRBV30 and TRBJ1-1; D is possibly TRBD1 (5 bases). The CDR3 is 14 residues long. V was pared by 4 bases and J by 5 bases, with 17 bases between. The germline V gene encodes CDR1 GTSNPN and CDR2 SVGIG (reference sequence). CDR3 DNA sequence: TGTGCCTGGACTAAGGGACTGTTAGGAACTGAAGCTTTCTTT. Translating it yields CAWTKGLLGTEAFF.

This chain uses TRBV7-2 with TRBJ2-7, with D possibly TRBD1 on 6 matching bases. Trimming took off 5 bases at V and 0 bases at J, with 8 bases between the two ends. Germline CDR1 SGHTA, CDR2 FQGNSA. CDR3 size: 13 residues. The CDR3 nucleotides read TGTGCCAGCAGCCGGACAGCCTCCTACGAGCAGTACTTC. Its protein is CASSRTASYEQYF.

The chain uses TRBV4-2 and TRBJ2-2; the D gene is possibly TRBD2 (5 bases). The CDR3 sequence is 14 residues long. Germline V gene lookup returns CDR1 LGHNA and CDR2 YNFKEQ. The ends were cut back, 0 bases at V and 4 bases at J, with 6 bases in the middle. CDR3 coding DNA: TGTGCCAGCAGCCAAGAAGGAGGCACCGGGGAGCTGTTTTTT. It codes for CASSQEGGTGELFF.

This rearrangement joins TRBV9 to TRBJ2-3; 9 positions agree with TRBD2. The ends lost 2 bases at V and 0 bases at J; junction bases unmatched: 4. The CDR3 loop spans 16 amino acids. CDR1 SGDLS and CDR2 YYNGEE come from the germline V gene. CDR3 amino acids: CASSVRGGRSTDTQYF. The CDR3 DNA sequence: TGTGCCAGCAGCGTGCGGGGGGGGCGAAGCACAGATACGCAGTATTTT.

This rearrangement joins TRBV15 to TRBJ1-1; D is unresolved. V was trimmed by 1 base and J by 8 bases, leaving 8 bases between them. The germline CDR1 and CDR2 sequences are LNHNV and YYDKDF (reference sequence). The CDR3 covers 12 residues. CDR3 DNA: TGTGCCACCAGCAGAGTTCCCGGGGAAGCTTTCTTT. This encodes CATSRVPGEAFF.

This clone was detected a few times. The DNA of the CDR3 is TGTGCCAGCAGCTTAGATGGCAACTCCTACAATGAGCAGTTCTTC. As protein: CASSLDGNSYNEQFF. The chain links TRBV5-4 to TRBJ2-1; D gene unclear. CDR3 size: 15 residues. Per germline, CDR1 SGHNT and CDR2 YYREEE (reference sequence). V dropped 2 bases and J dropped 0 bases, with 9 bases sitting between them.

This clone came up a few times. The chain has TRBV7-8 and TRBJ2-2; 7 bases line up with TRBD1. J was trimmed by 1 base and V by 4 bases; bases with no gene match: 0. CDR1 and CDR2 from the germline V gene are SGHVS and FQNEAQ. The CDR3 is 14 amino acids. This chain's CDR3 is CASSWDRNTGELFF. The CDR3 region has the DNA TGTGCCAGCAGCTGGGACAGGAACACCGGGGAGCTGTTTTTT.

V gene TRBV28 combines with J gene TRBJ2-5, with D perhaps matching TRBD2 (5 bases). The CDR3 sequence is 14 residues long. The V end was cut by 4 bases, the J end by 5 bases, with 14 bases between. Per the germline V gene, CDR1 is MDHEN and CDR2 is SYDVKM. The CDR3 region is CASSSEGRTETQYF. The CDR3 DNA is TGTGCCAGCAGTTCCGAAGGGAGAACGGAGACCCAGTACTTC.

This clone was counted once. The chain is built from TRBV28 and TRBJ2-7; tentative D call: TRBD2 (6 bases). Germline V gene sequence: CDR1 MDHEN, CDR2 SYDVKM. V was clipped by 8 bases and J by 12 bases, with 17 bases between them. The CDR3 runs 11 residues. CDR3 amino acids: CASGRPGLRYF. The CDR3 nucleotides are TGTGCCAGCGGCCGACCGGGACTTCGGTACTTC. The full variable domain, with the rest looked up from reference TRBV28 and TRBJ2-7, is DVKVTQSSRYLVKRTGEKVFLECVQDMDHENMFWYRQDPGLGLRLIYFSYDVKMKEKGDIPEGYSVSREKKERFSLILESASTNQTSMYLCASGRPGLRYFGPGTRLTVT.

DNA for the CDR3: TGCAGCGCCGACAGGCAGAACACCGGGGAGCTGTTTTTT. It yields the protein CSADRQNTGELFF. The rearrangement joins TRBV29-1 to TRBJ2-2; D is possibly TRBD1 (6 bases). The CDR3 consists of 13 residues. CDR1 SQVTM and CDR2 ANQGSEA come from the germline V gene. V gave up 7 bases and J gave up 1 base, with 10 bases separating them.

The CDR3 here is CASSPTTSAGRTYEQYF. The DNA for the CDR3 is TGTGCCAGCTCTCCCACGACTAGCGCGGGGCGAACCTACGAGCAGTACTTC. The chain couples TRBV18 to TRBJ2-7, with 8 bases lining up with TRBD2. V lost 6 bases to trimming and J lost 2 bases; unmatched junction nucleotides: 15. CDR1 is KGHSH and CDR2 is LQKENI in the germline V gene. The CDR3 is made up of 17 amino acids.

This clone occurred a few times. The genes are TRBV6-6 and TRBJ2-5, with 7 nucleotides matching TRBD1. The CDR3 covers 14 residues. CDR1 and CDR2 from the germline V gene are MNHNY and SVGAGI (reference sequence). With V trimmed by 1 base and J by 1 base, 0 bases remained unmatched. For the CDR3, the DNA is TGTGCCAGCAGTTACTGGGACAGCCAAGAGACCCAGTACTTC. Translation: CASSYWDSQETQYF.

A few counts support this clone. The CDR3 protein is CASSAGLFSGNTIYF. DNA of the CDR3: TGTGCCAGTAGTGCGGGACTCTTCTCTGGAAACACCATATATTTT. The rearrangement joins TRBV19 to TRBJ1-3, with D perhaps matching TRBD1 (5 bases). Germline V CDR1 and CDR2: LNHDA, SQIVND (reference sequence). The CDR3 loop spans 15 amino acids. Trimming took 5 bases from V and 0 from J, leaving 11 bases between them.

The V and J genes are TRBV7-2 and TRBJ1-5; 7 bases line up with TRBD1. After removal of 1 base from V and 9 bases from J, the junction contained 0 bases not matched to a gene. Germline CDR1 SGHTA, CDR2 FQGNSA. This CDR3 contains 12 residues. In DNA form, the CDR3 reads TGTGCCAGCAGCTTAGACAGGGGGCCCCAGCATTTT. Its protein product is CASSLDRGPQHF.